These T cell receptor beta chains were read from a single sample in a study of T cell repertoires in cytomegalovirus infection. TCRdb processed the reads anew with MiXCR; each CDR3 protein has one entry. The table shows about 900,000 distinct CDR3 sequences, with 31% occurring only once. These receptors lack a known antigen. The specimen was cultured CD8+ T cells from PBMCs, collected from culture after CMV antigen stimulation. Receptors originate from a human donor in good health (CMV status not recorded). Some clones in this sample may be carry-over from other donors' samples. Each CDR3 is given with its conserved first and last residue. A D gene is named only where the DNA matches it firmly. Some rows have no size entry. The others give once, few or many, or a class for an expanded clone.

NA | TRBJ2-2 | NA | TRBV2 | CASRAGTRQFANTGELFF | TGTGCCAGCAGGGCAGGGACAAGACAATTTGCGAACACCGGGGAGCTGTTTTTT
TRBD2 | TRBJ2-5 | many | TRBV12-3/TRBV12-4 | CASTPGLAGEPRTQYF | TGTGCCAGCACCCCCGGACTAGCGGGGGAGCCGCGGACCCAGTACTTC
NA | TRBJ2-1 | few | TRBV18 | CASSPLAPGLHYNEQFF | TGTGCCAGCTCACCACTGGCGCCGGGACTCCACTACAATGAGCAGTTCTTC
NA | TRBJ1-1 | NA | TRBV12-3/TRBV12-4 | CASSFFPVGTEAFF | TGTGCCAGCAGTTTCTTCCCCGTCGGCACTGAAGCTTTCTTT
TRBD1 | TRBJ1-3 | once | TRBV6-5 | CASSRNRGPGNTIYF | TGTGCCAGCAGTCGTAACAGGGGGCCAGGAAACACCATATATTTT
TRBD1 | TRBJ1-2 | few | TRBV7-9 | CASSLATGDLYYGYTF | TGTGCCAGCAGTCTCGCGACAGGGGACCTTTACTATGGCTACACCTTC
NA | TRBJ2-3 | NA | TRBV6-6 | CASSYWDNPPTDTQYF | TGTGCCAGCAGTTATTGGGACAATCCCCCCACAGATACGCAGTATTTT
NA | TRBJ2-1 | many | TRBV7-6 | CASSLEWSGSYNEQFF | TGTGCCAGCAGCTTAGAATGGTCCGGCTCCTACAATGAGCAGTTCTTC
TRBD2 | TRBJ2-1 | few | TRBV19 | CASSMGLAGGPDDYEQFF | TGTGCCAGTAGTATGGGGCTAGCGGGGGGTCCAGACGACTATGAGCAGTTCTTC
NA | TRBJ2-2 | NA | TRBV7-6 | CASSLVAGLAGELFF | TGTGCCAGCAGCTTAGTGGCAGGGCTGGCCGGGGAGCTGTTTTTT
NA | TRBJ1-6 | few | TRBV27 | CASSLSQGILGGSPLHF | TGTGCCAGCAGTTTATCCCAGGGGATCCTGGGTGGATCACCCCTCCACTTT
NA | TRBJ2-3 | few | TRBV2 | CASSDQAASTDTQYF | TGTGCCAGCAGTGATCAAGCGGCGAGCACAGATACGCAGTATTTT
NA | TRBJ2-3 | many | TRBV4-3 | CASSQELVGPLSSSTDTQYF | TGCGCCAGCAGCCAAGAACTAGTCGGACCATTATCCTCTAGCACAGATACGCAGTATTTT